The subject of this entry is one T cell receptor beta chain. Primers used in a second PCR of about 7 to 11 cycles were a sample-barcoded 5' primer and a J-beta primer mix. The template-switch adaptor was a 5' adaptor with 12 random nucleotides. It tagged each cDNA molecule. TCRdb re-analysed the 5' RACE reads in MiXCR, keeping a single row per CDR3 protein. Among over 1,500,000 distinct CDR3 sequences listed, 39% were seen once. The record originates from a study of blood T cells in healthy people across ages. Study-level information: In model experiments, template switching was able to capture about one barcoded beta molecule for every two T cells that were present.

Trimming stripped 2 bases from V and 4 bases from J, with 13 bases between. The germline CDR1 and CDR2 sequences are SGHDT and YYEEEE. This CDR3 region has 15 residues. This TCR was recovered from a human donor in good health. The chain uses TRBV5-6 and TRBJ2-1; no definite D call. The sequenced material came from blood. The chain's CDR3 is CASSLGILGYNEQFF. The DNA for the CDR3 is TGTGCCAGCAGCTTAGGGATCCTGGGGTACAATGAGCAGTTCTTC. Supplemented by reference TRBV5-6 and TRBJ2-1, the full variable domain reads DAGVTQSPTHLIKTRGQQVTLRCSPKSGHDTVSWYQQALGQGPQFIFQYYEEEERQRGNFPDRFSGHQFPNYSSELNVNALLLGDSALYLCASSLGILGYNEQFFGPGTRLTVL.